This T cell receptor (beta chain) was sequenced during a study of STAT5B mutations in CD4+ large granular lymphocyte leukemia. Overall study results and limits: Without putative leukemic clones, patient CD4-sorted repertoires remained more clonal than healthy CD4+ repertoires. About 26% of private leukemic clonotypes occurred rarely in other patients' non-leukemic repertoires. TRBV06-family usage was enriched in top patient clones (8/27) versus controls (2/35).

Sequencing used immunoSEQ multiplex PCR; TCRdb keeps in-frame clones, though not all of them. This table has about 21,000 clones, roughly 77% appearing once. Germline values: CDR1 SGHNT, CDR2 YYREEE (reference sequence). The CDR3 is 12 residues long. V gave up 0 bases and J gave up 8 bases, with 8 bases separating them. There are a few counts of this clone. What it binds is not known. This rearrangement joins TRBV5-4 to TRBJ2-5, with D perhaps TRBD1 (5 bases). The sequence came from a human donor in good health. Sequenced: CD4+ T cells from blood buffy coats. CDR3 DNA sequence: TGTGCCAGCAGCTTGGAGACAGTTACCCAGTACTTC. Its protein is CASSLETVTQYF. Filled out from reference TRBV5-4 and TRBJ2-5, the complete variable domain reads ETGVTQSPTHLIKTRGQQVTLRCSSQSGHNTVSWYQQALGQGPQFIFQYYREEENGRGNFPPRFSGLQFPNYSSELNVNALELDDSALYLCASSLETVTQYFGPGTRLLVL.